This passage covers 5 T cell receptor beta chains from one sample sequenced in a study of cytomegalovirus exposure and HLA in healthy donors. Vbeta (60) and Jbeta (13) primers were used in the PCR. The assay was immunoSEQ multiplex PCR, and TCRdb's table has in-frame clones only and misses some. The sample lists 250,000 to 350,000 clones; about nine tenths were seen once. The sequenced sample consisted of PBMCs. The receptors shown here come from a man aged 35 to 55 in good health and CMV-seropositive.

The chain carries TRBV10-1 and TRBJ1-2; 8 bases align to TRBD1. The CDR3 totals 15 residues. V was pared by 1 base and J by 8 bases, with 9 bases of the junction left unmatched. Per germline, CDR1 WNHNN and CDR2 SYGVQD (reference sequence). The CDR3 loop reads CASSELPTGAGGYTF. For the CDR3, the DNA is TGCGCCAGCAGTGAGTTACCGACAGGGGCGGGCGGCTACACCTTC.

The chain carries TRBV7-8 and TRBJ2-3; TRBD2 matches 13 bases. This CDR3 comprises 18 residues. The V gene's germline CDR1 is SGHVS and CDR2 FQNEAQ. Trimming took 5 bases from V and 1 from J; bases not matched to a gene: 9. DNA of the CDR3: TGTGCCAGCAGCCCACTCACCGGGACTAGCGGGGGCACAGATACGCAGTATTTT. It codes for CASSPLTGTSGGTDTQYF.

This rearrangement joins TRBV19 to TRBJ1-2; the match to TRBD1 covers 10 bases. This CDR3 spans 15 amino acids. CDR1 and CDR2 (germline): LNHDA, SQIVND (reference sequence). Losses at the gene ends were 3 bases for V and 2 bases for J; bases not matched to a gene: 3. The CDR3 sequence: CASSIPGQGNYGYTF. The CDR3 DNA reads as TGTGCCAGTAGTATTCCGGGACAGGGGAACTATGGCTACACCTTC. Full variable domain (missing parts from reference TRBV19 and TRBJ1-2): DGGITQSPKYLFRKEGQNVTLSCEQNLNHDAMYWYRQDPGQGLRLIYYSQIVNDFQKGDIAEGYSVSREKKESFPLTVTSAQKNPTAFYLCASSIPGQGNYGYTFGSGTRLTVV.

Notes on this clone: An end of the junction does not agree with germline; a read error may underlie this. V and J are TRBV7-9 and TRBJ1-5; TRBD1 matches 7 bases. Germline V gives CDR1 SEHNR, CDR2 FQNEAQ (reference sequence). The CDR3 loop spans 15 amino acids. The CDR3 reads CSSSSTKTGHQPQHF. The CDR3 bases are TGTTCCAGCAGCTCCACGAAGACAGGGCATCAGCCCCAGCATTTT.

V usage is TRBV5-4 and J usage is TRBJ2-3; 11 bases match TRBD1. J was trimmed by 3 bases and V by 4 bases; bases with no gene match: 7. CDR3 size: 16 residues. CDR1 and CDR2 (germline): SGHNT, YYREEE (reference sequence). This CDR3 reads CASSARTGGVTDTQYF. The CDR3 DNA sequence: TGTGCCAGCAGCGCCCGGACAGGGGGCGTTACAGATACGCAGTATTTT.